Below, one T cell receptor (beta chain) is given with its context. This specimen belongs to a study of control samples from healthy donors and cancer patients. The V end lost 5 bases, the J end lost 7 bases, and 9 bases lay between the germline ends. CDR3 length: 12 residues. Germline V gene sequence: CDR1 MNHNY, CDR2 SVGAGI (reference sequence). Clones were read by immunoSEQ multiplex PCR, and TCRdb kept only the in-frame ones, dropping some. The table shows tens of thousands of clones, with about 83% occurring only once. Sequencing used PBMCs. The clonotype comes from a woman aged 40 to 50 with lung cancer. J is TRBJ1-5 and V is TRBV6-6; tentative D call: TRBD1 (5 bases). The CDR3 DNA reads TGTGCCAGCAGTAACGGGGCCCAGCCCCAGCATTTT. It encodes CASSNGAQPQHF.